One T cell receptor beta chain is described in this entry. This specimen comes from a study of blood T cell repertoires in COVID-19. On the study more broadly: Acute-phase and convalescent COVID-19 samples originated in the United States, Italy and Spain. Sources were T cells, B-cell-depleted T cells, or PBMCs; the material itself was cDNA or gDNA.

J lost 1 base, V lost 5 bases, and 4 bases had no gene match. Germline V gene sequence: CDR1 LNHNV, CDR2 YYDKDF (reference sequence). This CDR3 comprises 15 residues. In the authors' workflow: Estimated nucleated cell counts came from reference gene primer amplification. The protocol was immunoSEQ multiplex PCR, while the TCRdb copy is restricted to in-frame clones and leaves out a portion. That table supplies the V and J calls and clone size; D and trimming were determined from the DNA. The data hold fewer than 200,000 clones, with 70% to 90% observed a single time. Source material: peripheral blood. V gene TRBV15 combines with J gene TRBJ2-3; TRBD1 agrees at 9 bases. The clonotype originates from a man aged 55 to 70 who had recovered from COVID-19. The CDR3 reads CATSLRTGGTDTQYF. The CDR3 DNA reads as TGTGCCACCAGCCTCAGGACAGGGGGCACAGATACGCAGTATTTT.